This TCR beta chain was identified during a study of shared clonotypes between healthy human individuals. Overall study: The study used three CD4 naive, three CD4 memory, two CD8 naive and one CD8 memory plate per donor.

Naive CD8 cells lacked CD45RO and underwent positive selection for CCR7, leaving out terminally differentiated effector memory CD45RA+ cells. This CDR3 is built from 12 residues. V was trimmed by 10 bases and J by 6 bases, leaving 16 bases between them. CDR1 and CDR2 from the germline V gene are MNHEY and SMNVEV (reference sequence). TCRdb's copy holds only in-frame clones and misses some; the assay was immunoSEQ multiplex PCR. The top ten clones hold 24% of a sample with approximately 720,000 clones, 92% of them seen once. The clonotype was recovered from a man aged 30 to 45 in good health. The chain links TRBV27 to TRBJ2-7, with D perhaps assigned TRBD1 or TRBD2 (6 bases each). Material: naive CD8+ T cells sorted from blood. The CDR3 loop reads CATQGAGGEQYF. The CDR3 DNA follows: TGTGCCACACAGGGCGCCGGGGGCGAGCAGTACTTC.